One sample yielded the 9 T cell receptor beta chains listed below, sequenced in a study of blood T cell repertoires in COVID-19. Here immunoSEQ multiplex PCR was the method, and the copy in TCRdb shows in-frame clones only, minus some. The sample carries 180,000 or so clones, 82% recorded once. The specimen was peripheral blood. These receptors were obtained from a woman in her 70s with acute or convalescent COVID-19.

J is TRBJ1-6 and V is TRBV7-9; no definite D call. The CDR3 length is 13 residues. V was clipped by 2 bases and J by 7 bases, with 6 bases between them. Germline CDR1 and CDR2: SEHNR and FQNEAQ (reference sequence). The chain's CDR3 is CASSLSENSPLHF. In nucleotides, the CDR3 is TGTGCCAGCAGCTTAAGCGAGAATTCACCCCTCCACTTT.

The V and J genes are TRBV28 and TRBJ2-7; perhaps TRBD1 as D (5 bases). Trimming pared 8 bases from V and 3 bases from J, leaving 17 bases between. Germline CDR1 MDHEN, CDR2 SYDVKM. The CDR3 consists of 14 residues. The CDR3 here is CASRNRQGFYEQYF. CDR3 DNA sequence: TGTGCCAGCCGGAACAGGCAAGGTTTCTACGAGCAGTACTTC.

The sample holds one count of this clone. The chain carries TRBV4-2 and TRBJ2-5; the D gene is possibly TRBD2 (6 bases). The germline gives CDR1 LGHNA, CDR2 YNFKEQ. The CDR3 extends over 15 amino acids. Trimming stripped 0 bases from V and 4 bases from J, with 12 bases between. This CDR3 reads CASSQDLTRGETQYF. The CDR3 DNA reads as TGTGCCAGCAGCCAAGATCTGACTAGGGGAGAGACCCAGTACTTC.

This rearrangement joins TRBV28 to TRBJ2-7; 9 nucleotides line up with TRBD1. The CDR3 totals 15 residues. Germline trimming cut 5 bases from V and 6 bases from J; bases unmatched to any gene: 11. Germline lookup yields CDR1 MDHEN and CDR2 SYDVKM. The DNA for the CDR3 is TGTGCCAGCAGTCGGACAGGGGAATACGAGAGCGAGCAGTACTTC. Encoded protein: CASSRTGEYESEQYF. Together with reference TRBV28 and TRBJ2-7, the CDR3 gives the full variable domain: DVKVTQSSRYLVKRTGEKVFLECVQDMDHENMFWYRQDPGLGLRLIYFSYDVKMKEKGDIPEGYSVSREKKERFSLILESASTNQTSMYLCASSRTGEYESEQYFGPGTRLTVT.

The chain uses TRBV30 and TRBJ1-5, with D maybe TRBD1 (5 bases). The CDR3 is 15 residues long. The germline V gene has CDR1 GTSNPN and CDR2 SVGIG (reference sequence). V lost 2 bases to trimming and J lost 4 bases, with 15 bases between them. The CDR3 bases are TGTGCCTGGAGTCAAGAGAGGGGAGGTAATCAGCCCCAGCATTTT. It specifies CAWSQERGGNQPQHF.

The chain couples TRBV30 to TRBJ1-5, with a possible D match to TRBD1 (6 bases). V was shortened by 5 bases and J by 6 bases, with 11 bases between the two germline ends. In germline, CDR1 is GTSNPN, CDR2 SVGIG (reference sequence). This CDR3 has 12 residues. DNA for the CDR3: TGTGCCTGGGGGACAATCGGTCAGCCCCAGCATTTT. Translated: CAWGTIGQPQHF.

J is TRBJ1-1 and V is TRBV12-3 or TRBV12-4, with D unresolved. This CDR3 is 13 amino acids long. The V end was cut by 6 bases, the J end by 0 bases, with 8 bases between. The CDR3 coding sequence is TGTGCCAGCAGACCAGTTATGAACACTGAAGCTTTCTTT. It codes for CASRPVMNTEAFF.

The J gene is TRBJ1-1, the V gene TRBV6-5; no firm D call. Germline-derived CDR1 and CDR2 are MNHEY and SVGAGI. With 2 bases removed from V and 1 base from J, the gap between germline ends came to 5 bases. The CDR3 is 13 residues long. CDR3 in amino acids: CASSYGQNTEAFF. CDR3 sequence (DNA): TGTGCCAGCAGTTACGGGCAGAACACTGAAGCTTTCTTT.

This clone was found a few times. The genes are TRBV5-1 and TRBJ1-4; the D is unclear. The CDR3 length is 15 residues. Germline-derived CDR1 and CDR2 are SGHRS and YFSETQ. V gave up 0 bases and J gave up 5 bases, with 11 bases separating them. The CDR3 reads CASSLGLSGNEKLFF. The CDR3 nucleotides read TGCGCCAGCAGCTTGGGATTAAGCGGGAATGAAAAACTGTTTTTT.